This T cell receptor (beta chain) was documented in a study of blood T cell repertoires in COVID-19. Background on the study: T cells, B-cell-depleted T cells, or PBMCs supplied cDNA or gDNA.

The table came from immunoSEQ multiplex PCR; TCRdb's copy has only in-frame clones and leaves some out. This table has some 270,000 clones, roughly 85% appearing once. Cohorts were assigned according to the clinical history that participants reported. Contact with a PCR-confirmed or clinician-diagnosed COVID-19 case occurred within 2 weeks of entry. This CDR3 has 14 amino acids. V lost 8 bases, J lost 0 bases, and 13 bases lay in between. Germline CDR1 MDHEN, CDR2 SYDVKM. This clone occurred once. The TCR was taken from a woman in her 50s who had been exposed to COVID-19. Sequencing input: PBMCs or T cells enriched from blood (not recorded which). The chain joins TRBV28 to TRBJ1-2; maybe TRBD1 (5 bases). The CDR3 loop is CASWGGATNYGYTF. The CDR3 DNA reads TGTGCCAGCTGGGGAGGGGCGACTAACTATGGCTACACCTTC.